This TCR beta chain was obtained from a study of T cell responses to AZD1222 COVID-19 vaccine. Remarks on this clone: What it binds is not known.

Profiled with immunoSEQ multiplex PCR; TCRdb holds only in-frame clones, not every one. The top ten clones hold around 1.7% of a sample with about 170,000 clones, 80% to 95% of them seen once. The study's findings and limits: Only a handful of AZD1222 recipients, five to seven in all, had baseline seropositivity. Repertoires were collected only later (after the peak T cell response had occurred).

The specimen comprised peripheral blood, sampled on day 0 of AZD1222 vaccination. The clonotype originates from an adult in good health.

The CDR3 DNA follows: TGTGCCAGCAGTTCTCAGGGGATCTATGGCTACACCTTC. Translating gives CASSSQGIYGYTF. J is TRBJ1-2 and V is TRBV12-3 or TRBV12-4, with a weak D call TRBD1 (6 bases). The V end lost 4 bases, the J end lost 4 bases, and 10 bases lay between the germline ends. The CDR3 sequence is 13 residues long.